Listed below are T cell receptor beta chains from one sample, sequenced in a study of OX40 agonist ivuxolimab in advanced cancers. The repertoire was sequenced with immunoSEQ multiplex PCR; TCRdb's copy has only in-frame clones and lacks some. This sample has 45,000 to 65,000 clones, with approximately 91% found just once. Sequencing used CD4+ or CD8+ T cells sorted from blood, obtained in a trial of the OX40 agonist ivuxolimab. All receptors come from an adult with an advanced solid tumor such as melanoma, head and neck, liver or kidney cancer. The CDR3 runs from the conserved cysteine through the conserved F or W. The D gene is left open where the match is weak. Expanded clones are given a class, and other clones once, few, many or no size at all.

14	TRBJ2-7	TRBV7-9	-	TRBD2	TGTGCCAGCAGCTTCGCGGGGGGCCCCTACGAGCAGTACTTC	CASSFAGGPYEQYF
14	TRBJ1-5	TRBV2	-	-	TGTGCCAGCAGTGTGAGCAGGGATGTCCAGCCCCAGCATTTT	CASSVSRDVQPQHF
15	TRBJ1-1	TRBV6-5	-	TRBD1	TGTGCCAGCAGTGGATGGACAGGGAGGGCGGCTGAAGCTTTCTTT	CASSGWTGRAAEAFF
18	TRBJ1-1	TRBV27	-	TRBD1	TGTGCCAGCAGTTTATTTTCGAGCGGTCCCAGGGGGAAGACTGAAGCTTTCTTT	CASSLFSSGPRGKTEAFF
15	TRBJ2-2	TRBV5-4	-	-	TGTGCCAGCAGCTTAGGCGGAACGAACACCGGGGAGCTGTTTTTT	CASSLGGTNTGELFF
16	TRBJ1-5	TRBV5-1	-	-	TGCGCCAGCAGCCCGGTCCCGGGACCCGCGTCTCAGCCCCAGCATTTT	CASSPVPGPASQPQHF
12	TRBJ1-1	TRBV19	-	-	TGTGCCAGTAGGAGGGGGGGTACTGAAGCTTTCTTT	CASRRGGTEAFF
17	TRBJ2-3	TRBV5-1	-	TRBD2	TGCGCCAGCAGCTTGGGGTCCCGCGGGAGGGCGGCAGATACGCAGTATTTT	CASSLGSRGRAADTQYF
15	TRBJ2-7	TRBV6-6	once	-	TGTGCCAGCAGTCACTCGAGCTCGGGGCCCTACGAGCAGTACTTC	CASSHSSSGPYEQYF
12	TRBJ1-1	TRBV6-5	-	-	TGTGCCAGCAGGGGGGCGTTGGCTGAAGCTTTCTTT	CASRGALAEAFF
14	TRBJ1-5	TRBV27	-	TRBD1	TGTGCCAGCAGGCTGACAGGGAACAATCAGCCCCAGCATTTT	CASRLTGNNQPQHF
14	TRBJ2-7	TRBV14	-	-	TGTGCCAGCAGCCGGGGTCCCCCCGTCTACGAGCAGTACTTC	CASSRGPPVYEQYF
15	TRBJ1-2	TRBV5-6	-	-	TGTGCCAGCAGCGGCCTCGTGGGGCGATTTAATGGCTACACCTTC	CASSGLVGRFNGYTF
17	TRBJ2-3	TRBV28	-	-	TGTGCCAGCATCCCCTCCTCGGGGGCAGAAAGCACAGATACGCAGTATTTT	CASIPSSGAESTDTQYF
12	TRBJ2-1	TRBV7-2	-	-	TGTGCCAGCAGCTTCGTCAACAATGAGCAGTTCTTC	CASSFVNNEQFF
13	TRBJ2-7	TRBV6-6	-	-	TGTGCCAGCAGGGCGGCCCTCTCCTACGAGCAGTACTTC	CASRAALSYEQYF
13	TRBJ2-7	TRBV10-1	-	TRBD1	TGCGCCAGCAGTGGGACAGGGTCGAGAGAGCAGTACTTC	CASSGTGSREQYF
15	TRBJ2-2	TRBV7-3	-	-	TGTGCCAGCAGCTTAAAAGGGGGAGCGGTCGGGGAGCTGTTTTTT	CASSLKGGAVGELFF
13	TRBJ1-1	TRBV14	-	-	TGTGCCAGCAGCCAAGGGCCCTACACTGAAGCTTTCTTT	CASSQGPYTEAFF
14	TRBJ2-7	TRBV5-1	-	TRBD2	TGCGCCAGCAGCTTGAAGTCTAGCGGGAGCGAGCAGTACTTC	CASSLKSSGSEQYF
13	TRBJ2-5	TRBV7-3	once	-	TGTGCCAGCAGCTTAAGGCCCCAAGAGACCCAGTACTTC	CASSLRPQETQYF
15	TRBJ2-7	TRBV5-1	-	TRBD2	TGCGCCAGCAGCTTGGAGGGGACTAGCCTATACGAGCAGTACTTC	CASSLEGTSLYEQYF
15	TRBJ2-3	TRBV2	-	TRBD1	TGTGCCAGCAGCCCAGGGACAGGGATAACAGATACGCAGTATTTT	CASSPGTGITDTQYF
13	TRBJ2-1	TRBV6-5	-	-	TGTGCCAGCTGGGCCTATAATTACAATGAGCAGTTCTTC	CASWAYNYNEQFF
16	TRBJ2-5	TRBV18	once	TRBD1	TGTGCCAGCTCACCACCCCCCGGGACAGCGAAAGAGACCCAGTACTTC	CASSPPPGTAKETQYF
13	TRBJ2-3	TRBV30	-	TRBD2	TGTGCCTGGAGTGAAGCGGGAGTAGGTACGCAGTATTTT	CAWSEAGVGTQYF
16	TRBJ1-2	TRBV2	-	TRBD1	TGTGCCAGCAGTGAAAATTCAGGGGGTTTTTCCTATGGCTACACCTTC	CASSENSGGFSYGYTF
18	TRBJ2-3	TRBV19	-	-	TGTGCCAGTAGTAGACCCCTCGGCGGGGGCGCTTATACAGATACGCAGTATTTT	CASSRPLGGGAYTDTQYF